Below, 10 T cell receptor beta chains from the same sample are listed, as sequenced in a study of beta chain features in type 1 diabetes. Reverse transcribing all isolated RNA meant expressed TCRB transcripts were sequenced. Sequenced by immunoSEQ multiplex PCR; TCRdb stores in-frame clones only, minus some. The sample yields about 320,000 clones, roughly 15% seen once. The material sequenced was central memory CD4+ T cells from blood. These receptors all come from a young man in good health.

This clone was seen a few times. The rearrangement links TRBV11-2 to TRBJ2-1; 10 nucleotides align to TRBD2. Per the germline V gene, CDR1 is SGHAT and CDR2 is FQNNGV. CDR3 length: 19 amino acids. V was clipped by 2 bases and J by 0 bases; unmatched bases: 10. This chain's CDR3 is CASSLKTSGRSSSYNEQFF. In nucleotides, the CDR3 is TGTGCCAGCAGCTTAAAGACTAGCGGGCGTTCGAGCTCCTACAATGAGCAGTTCTTC.

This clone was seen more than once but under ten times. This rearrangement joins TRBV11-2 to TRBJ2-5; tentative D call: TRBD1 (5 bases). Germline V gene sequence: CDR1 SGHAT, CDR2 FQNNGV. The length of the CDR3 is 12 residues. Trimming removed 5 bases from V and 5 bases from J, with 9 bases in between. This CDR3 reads CASSQAGETQYF. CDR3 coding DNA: TGTGCCAGCAGCCAGGCAGGGGAGACCCAGTACTTC.

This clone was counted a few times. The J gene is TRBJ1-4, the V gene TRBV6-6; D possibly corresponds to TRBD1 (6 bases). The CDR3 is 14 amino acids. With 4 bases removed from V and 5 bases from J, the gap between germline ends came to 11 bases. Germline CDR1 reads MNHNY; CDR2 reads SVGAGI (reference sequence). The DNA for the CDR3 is TGTGCCAGCAGTTCCCAGGGGTGGAATGAAAAACTGTTTTTT. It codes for CASSSQGWNEKLFF.

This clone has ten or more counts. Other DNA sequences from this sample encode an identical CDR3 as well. CDR3: CSGGDNEQFF. CDR3 DNA: TGCAGCGGGGGGGACAATGAGCAGTTCTTC. The V call is TRBV29-1, the J call TRBJ2-1; D perhaps matches TRBD2 (6 bases). V lost 7 bases and J 5 bases, leaving 6 bases between the germline ends. Germline-derived CDR1 and CDR2 are SQVTM and ANQGSEA. The CDR3 is 10 amino acids.

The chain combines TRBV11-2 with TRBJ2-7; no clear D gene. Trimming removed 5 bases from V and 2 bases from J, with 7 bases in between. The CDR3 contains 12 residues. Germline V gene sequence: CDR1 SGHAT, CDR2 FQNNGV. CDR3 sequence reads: CASSVQAYEQYV. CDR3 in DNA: TGTGCCAGCAGCGTACAAGCCTACGAGCAGTACGTC.

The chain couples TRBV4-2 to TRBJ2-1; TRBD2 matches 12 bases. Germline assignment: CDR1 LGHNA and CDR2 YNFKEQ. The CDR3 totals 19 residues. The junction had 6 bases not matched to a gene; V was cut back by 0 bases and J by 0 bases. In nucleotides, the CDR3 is TGTGCCAGCAGCCAAGATCCGCTAGCGGGAGGGAGCTCCTACAATGAGCAGTTCTTC. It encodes CASSQDPLAGGSSYNEQFF.

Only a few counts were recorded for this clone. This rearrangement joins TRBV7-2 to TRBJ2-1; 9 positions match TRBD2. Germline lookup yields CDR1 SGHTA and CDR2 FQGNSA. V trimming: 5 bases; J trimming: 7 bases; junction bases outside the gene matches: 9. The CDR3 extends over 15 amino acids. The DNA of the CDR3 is TGTGCCAGCAGCCCTACCCCTACTAGCGGGAATGAGCAGTTCTTC. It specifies CASSPTPTSGNEQFF.

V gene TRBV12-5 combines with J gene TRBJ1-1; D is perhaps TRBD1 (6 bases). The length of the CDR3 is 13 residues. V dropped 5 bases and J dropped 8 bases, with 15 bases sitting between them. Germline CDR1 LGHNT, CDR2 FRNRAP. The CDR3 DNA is TGTGCTAGTGGTATCGACCCGGGACAAGAAGCTTTCTTT. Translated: CASGIDPGQEAFF.

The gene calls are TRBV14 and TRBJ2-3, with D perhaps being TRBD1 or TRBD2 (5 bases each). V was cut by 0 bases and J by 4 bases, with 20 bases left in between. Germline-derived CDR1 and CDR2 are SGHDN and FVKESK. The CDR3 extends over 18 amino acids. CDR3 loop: CASSQDGSGTPVSDTQYF. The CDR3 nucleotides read TGTGCCAGCAGCCAAGATGGGTCGGGGACGCCGGTATCAGATACGCAGTATTTT.

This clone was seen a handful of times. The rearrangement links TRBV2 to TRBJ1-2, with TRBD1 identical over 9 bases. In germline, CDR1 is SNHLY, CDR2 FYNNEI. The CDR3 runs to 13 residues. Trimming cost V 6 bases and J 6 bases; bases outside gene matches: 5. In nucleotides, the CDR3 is TGTGCCAGCAGCCGGGACAGGGAGGATGGCTACACCTTC. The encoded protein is CASSRDREDGYTF.